These T cell receptor beta chains were read from a single sample in a study of T cells in localized non-small cell lung cancer. The table came from immunoSEQ multiplex PCR; TCRdb's copy has only in-frame clones and leaves some out. This table holds 70,000 to 100,000 clones, approximately 90% found once. Sequences were derived from PBMCs, sampled before any cancer treatment. The receptors shown here come from a woman aged 35-75 years with stage II squamous cell lung carcinoma. The CDR3 runs from the conserved cysteine through the conserved F or W. Fields, in order: D gene, V gene, J gene, CDR3 length, clone size, CDR3 DNA, CDR3 protein. D genes are given only for firm matches. Size values are once, few and many counts, or a class for expanded clones, and some rows have none.

>TRBD2|TRBV5-8|TRBJ2-5|15|NA
TGTGCCAGCAAAACTAGCGGTAGGGGGTCAGAGACCCAGTACTTC
CASKTSGRGSETQYF
>NA|TRBV6-5|TRBJ1-5|15|NA
TGTGCCAGCAGTTACGGGGGAAAGGGGAATCAGCCCCAGCATTTT
CASSYGGKGNQPQHF
>TRBD2|TRBV5-4|TRBJ2-5|17|NA
TGTGCCAGCAGCTTGGGGGGTGGGCTAGCGGGAGCAGAGACCCAGTACTTC
CASSLGGGLAGAETQYF
>NA|TRBV6-1|TRBJ2-5|11|NA
TGTGCCAGCAGTGAACTTGAGACCCAGTACTTC
CASSELETQYF
>TRBD1|TRBV25-1|TRBJ2-5|13|NA
TGTGCCAGCAGTCACAGGGGGCGAGAGACCCAGTACTTC
CASSHRGRETQYF
>TRBD2|TRBV2|TRBJ2-5|14|NA
TGTGCCAGCACCACCCGGGGGGGCCGGGAGACCCAGTACTTC
CASTTRGGRETQYF
>TRBD1|TRBV4-1|TRBJ1-4|17|NA
TGCGCCAGCAGCCAGGCGGGACAGGGGAGAACTAATGAAAAACTGTTTTTT
CASSQAGQGRTNEKLFF
>NA|TRBV6-1|TRBJ2-3|12|NA
TGTGCCAGCAAGGGGCCGATAGATACGCAGTATTTT
CASKGPIDTQYF
>TRBD1|TRBV5-4|TRBJ1-1|15|NA
TGTGCCAGCAGCTTGTCCCGGACAGGGGTGACTGAAGCTTTCTTT
CASSLSRTGVTEAFF
>NA|TRBV7-4|TRBJ1-1|12|NA
TGTGCCAGCAGCTTACGGGACACTGAAGCTTTCTTT
CASSLRDTEAFF
>NA|TRBV4-1|TRBJ1-2|14|few
TGCGCCAGCAGCGCCAGGGTGAGGGCTGGTGGCTACACCTTC
CASSARVRAGGYTF
>NA|TRBV7-8|TRBJ1-3|14|once
TGTGCCAGCAGCCCCGGAAGGGAGGGAAACACCATATATTTT
CASSPGREGNTIYF
>NA|TRBV15|TRBJ1-3|15|NA
TGTGCCACCAGCAGAATGGGACAATTTGGAAACACCATATATTTT
CATSRMGQFGNTIYF
>NA|TRBV7-9|TRBJ1-2|15|NA
TGTGCCAGCAGCCCAGCGGGTTTTCTTAACTATGGCTACACCTTC
CASSPAGFLNYGYTF
>TRBD2|TRBV6-1|TRBJ2-1|17|NA
TGTGCCAGCAGTGGAGGTAGCGGGAGGGCCCTCTACAATGAGCAGTTCTTC
CASSGGSGRALYNEQFF
>NA|TRBV20-1|TRBJ2-2|11|NA
TGCAGTGCTTCAGGGACCGGGGAGCTGTTTTTT
CSASGTGELFF
>TRBD1|TRBV10-1|TRBJ2-7|17|NA
TGCGCCAGCAGTGGCCGAGTAGGGGCCGGGACAGGGGACGAGCAGTACTTC
CASSGRVGAGTGDEQYF
>TRBD1|TRBV27|TRBJ1-1|16|NA
TGTGCCAGCAGTCCGTCGACAGGGTCCAAGGGATCTGAAGCTTTCTTT
CASSPSTGSKGSEAFF
>NA|TRBV5-1|TRBJ2-3|14|NA
TGCGCCAGCAGCACCGGGACTTTTGGAGATACGCAGTATTTT
CASSTGTFGDTQYF
>NA|TRBV30|TRBJ2-2|17|NA
TGTGCCTGGAGTTTGACCGTCTTCGGACTCAAAACCGGGGAGCTGTTTTTT
CAWSLTVFGLKTGELFF
>NA|TRBV6-5|TRBJ1-1|15|NA
TGTGCCAGCAGAATGGGGGAGACCCCGATCACTGAAGCTTTCTTT
CASRMGETPITEAFF
>NA|TRBV7-6|TRBJ2-7|15|NA
TGTGCCAGCAGCTCCCGACGAGGACCCACCTACGAGCAGTACTTC
CASSSRRGPTYEQYF
>TRBD2|TRBV7-8|TRBJ2-7|15|NA
TGTGCCAGCAGCTTAAAGACTAGCGGGAGCTACGAGCAGTACTTC
CASSLKTSGSYEQYF
>NA|TRBV27|TRBJ2-5|13|NA
TGTGCCAGCAGAAGACAGGTCCAAGAGACCCAGTACTTC
CASRRQVQETQYF
>NA|TRBV5-1|TRBJ2-7|12|NA
TGCGCCAGCAGCTTGGCCAGGGACGAGCAGTACTTC
CASSLARDEQYF
>TRBD1|TRBV4-1|TRBJ1-2|15|NA
TGCGCCAGCAGCCAAGACGGGACAGCTAACTATGGCTACACCTTC
CASSQDGTANYGYTF
>NA|TRBV5-1|TRBJ1-1|15|once
TGCGCCAGCAGCTTGAAACAGGAGTTATTTCCTGAAGCTTTCTTT
CASSLKQELFPEAFF
>NA|TRBV10-3|TRBJ2-3|15|NA
TGTGCCATCAGTGAGTCGTGGACAGACACAGATACGCAGTATTTT
CAISESWTDTDTQYF
>TRBD2|TRBV7-7|TRBJ2-5|19|NA
TGTGCCAGCAGCTTCAGACTAGCGGGAAAAACTTCCAGCGTTGAGACCCAGTACTTC
CASSFRLAGKTSSVETQYF
>NA|TRBV7-9|TRBJ2-2|19|NA
TGTGCCAGCAGCTTAGTGAGGAGGAGTACAGGGAGAGACACCGGGGAGCTGTTTTTT
CASSLVRRSTGRDTGELFF
>NA|TRBV2|TRBJ1-6|15|NA
TGTGCCAGCAGTGAAATGGGGCAGGCCAATTCACCCCTCCACTTT
CASSEMGQANSPLHF
>NA|TRBV25-1|TRBJ1-2|14|NA
TGTGCCAGCAGTGTGGGAGGGGCCCTCTATGGCTACACCTTC
CASSVGGALYGYTF
>NA|TRBV5-1|TRBJ1-2|15|NA
TGCGCCAGCAGCCCCTCAGGAGGGGGGCTTAATGGCTACACCTTC
CASSPSGGGLNGYTF
>NA|TRBV7-9|TRBJ2-2|12|NA
TGTGCCAGCAGCTCGGGCCGCGGGGAGCTGTTTTTT
CASSSGRGELFF
>TRBD2|TRBV11-3|TRBJ2-1|15|NA
TGTGCCAGCAGCTTGAATCCGGGACTAGAGAGTGAGCAGTTCTTC
CASSLNPGLESEQFF
>NA|TRBV29-1|TRBJ1-1|13|NA
TGCAGCGTTGAATTCGCGCTGAACACTGAAGCTTTCTTT
CSVEFALNTEAFF
>TRBD2|TRBV19|TRBJ2-1|15|NA
TGTGCCAGTAGTTTTAGCGGGAGCTCCTACAATGAGCAGTTCTTC
CASSFSGSSYNEQFF
>TRBD1|TRBV5-1|TRBJ1-1|14|NA
TGCGCCAGCAGCCTTGATAAACAGGGGGCTGAAGCTTTCTTT
CASSLDKQGAEAFF
>NA|TRBV13|TRBJ1-1|12|NA
TGTGCCAGCAGCTTTAGCAGCACTGAAGCTTTCTTT
CASSFSSTEAFF
>NA|TRBV28|TRBJ1-2|15|NA
TGTGCCAGCAGTCCTCCGCGGGCGGCCATGGCTGGCTACACCTTC
CASSPPRAAMAGYTF
>TRBD1|TRBV10-3|TRBJ1-1|15|NA
TGTGCCATCAGCCAACACAGGGGAGGGAGTACTGAAGCTTTCTTT
CAISQHRGGSTEAFF
>TRBD1|TRBV19|TRBJ2-5|15|once
TGTGCCAGTAGTATAGTTGCGGACAGGGGAGAGACCCAGTACTTC
CASSIVADRGETQYF
>NA|TRBV28|TRBJ1-5|14|NA
TGTGCCAGCAGTTTGATTCCAGTCAATCAGCCCCAGCATTTT
CASSLIPVNQPQHF
>NA|TRBV9|TRBJ1-1|14|NA
TGTGCCAGCAGCCTTCGGGGGGCGAAGACTGAAGCTTTCTTT
CASSLRGAKTEAFF
>TRBD2|TRBV27|TRBJ2-2|16|NA
TGTGCCAGCAGTTCTTATAGACTAGCGAGGACCGGGGAGCTGTTTTTT
CASSSYRLARTGELFF